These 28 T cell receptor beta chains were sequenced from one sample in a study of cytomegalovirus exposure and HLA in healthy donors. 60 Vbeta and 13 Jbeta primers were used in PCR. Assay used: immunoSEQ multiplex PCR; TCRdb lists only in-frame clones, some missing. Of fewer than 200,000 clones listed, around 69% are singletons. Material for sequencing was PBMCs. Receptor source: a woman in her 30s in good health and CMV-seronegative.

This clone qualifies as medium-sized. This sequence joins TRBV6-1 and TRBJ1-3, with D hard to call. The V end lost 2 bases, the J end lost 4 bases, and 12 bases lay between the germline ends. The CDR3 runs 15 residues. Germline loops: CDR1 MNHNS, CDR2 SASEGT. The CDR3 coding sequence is TGTGCCAGCAGTGAAACAACTAACTTCGGAAACACCATATATTTT. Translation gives CASSETTNFGNTIYF.

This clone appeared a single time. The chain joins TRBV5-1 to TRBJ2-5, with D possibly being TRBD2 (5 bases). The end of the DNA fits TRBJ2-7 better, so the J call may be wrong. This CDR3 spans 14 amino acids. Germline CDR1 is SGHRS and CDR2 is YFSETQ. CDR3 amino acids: CASSLEGEYYEQYF. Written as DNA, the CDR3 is TGCGCCAGCAGCTTGGAGGGAGAATATTACGAGCAGTACTTC.

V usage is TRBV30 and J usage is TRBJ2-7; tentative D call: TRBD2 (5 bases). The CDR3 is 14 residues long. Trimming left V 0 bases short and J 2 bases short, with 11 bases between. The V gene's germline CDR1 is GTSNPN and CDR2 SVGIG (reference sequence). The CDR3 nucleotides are TGTGCCTGGAGTGTTGGTCTAGCCGCCTACGAGCAGTACTTC. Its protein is CAWSVGLAAYEQYF.

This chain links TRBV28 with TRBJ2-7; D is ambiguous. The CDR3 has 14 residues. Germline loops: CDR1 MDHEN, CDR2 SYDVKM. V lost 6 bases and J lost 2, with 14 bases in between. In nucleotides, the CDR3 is TGTGCCAGCAGGGGCGCCTTGGTGACCTACGAGCAGTACTTC. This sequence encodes CASRGALVTYEQYF.

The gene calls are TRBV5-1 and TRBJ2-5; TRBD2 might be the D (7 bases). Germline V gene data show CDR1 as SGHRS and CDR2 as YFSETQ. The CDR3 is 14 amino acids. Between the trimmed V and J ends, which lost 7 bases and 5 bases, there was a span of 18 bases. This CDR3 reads CASQGGGRGETQYF. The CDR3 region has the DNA TGCGCCAGCCAAGGGGGGGGGAGAGGGGAGACCCAGTACTTC.

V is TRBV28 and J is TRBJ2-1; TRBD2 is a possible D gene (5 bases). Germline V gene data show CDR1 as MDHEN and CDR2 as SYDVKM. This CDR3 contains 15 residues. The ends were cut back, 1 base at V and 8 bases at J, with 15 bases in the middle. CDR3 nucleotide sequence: TGTGCCAGCAGTTTATCCCCCACTAGGTTCCATGAGCAGTTCTTC. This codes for CASSLSPTRFHEQFF.

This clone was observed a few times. The CDR3, as DNA: TGCAGCGTCACCCGGGACAGCTACGAGCAGTACTTC. Residues: CSVTRDSYEQYF. The genes are TRBV29-1 and TRBJ2-5; TRBD1 agrees at 7 bases. The DNA end favors TRBJ2-7, so the J call may be wrong. Germline CDR1 and CDR2: SQVTM and ANQGSEA. The CDR3 has 12 amino acids.

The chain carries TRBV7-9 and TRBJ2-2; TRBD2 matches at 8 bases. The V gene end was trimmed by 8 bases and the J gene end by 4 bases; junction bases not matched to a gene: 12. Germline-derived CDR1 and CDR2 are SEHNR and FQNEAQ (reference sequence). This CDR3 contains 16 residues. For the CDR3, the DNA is TGTGCCAGCCCCCCCCAGCGGGGGTCGACCACCGGGGAGCTGTTTTTT. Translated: CASPPQRGSTTGELFF.

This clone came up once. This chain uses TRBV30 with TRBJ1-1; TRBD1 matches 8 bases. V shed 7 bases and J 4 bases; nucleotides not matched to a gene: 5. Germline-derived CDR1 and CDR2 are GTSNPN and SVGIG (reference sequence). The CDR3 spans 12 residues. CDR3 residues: CASRGQITEAFF. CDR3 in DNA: TGTGCCTCCAGGGGGCAAATCACTGAAGCTTTCTTT.

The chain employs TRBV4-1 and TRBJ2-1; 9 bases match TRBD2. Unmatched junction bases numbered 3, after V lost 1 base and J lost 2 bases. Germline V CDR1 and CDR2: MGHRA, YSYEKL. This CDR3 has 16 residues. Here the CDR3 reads CASSQAGGGAYNEQFF. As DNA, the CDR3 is TGCGCCAGCAGCCAAGCGGGCGGGGGGGCCTACAATGAGCAGTTCTTC.

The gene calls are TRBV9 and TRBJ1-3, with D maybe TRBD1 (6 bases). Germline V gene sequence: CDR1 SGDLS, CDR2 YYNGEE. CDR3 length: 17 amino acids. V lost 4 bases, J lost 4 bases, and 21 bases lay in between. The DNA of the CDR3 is TGTGCCAGCAGCCCGCGAGGGGGAACTGATTCCGGAAACACCATATATTTT. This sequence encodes CASSPRGGTDSGNTIYF.

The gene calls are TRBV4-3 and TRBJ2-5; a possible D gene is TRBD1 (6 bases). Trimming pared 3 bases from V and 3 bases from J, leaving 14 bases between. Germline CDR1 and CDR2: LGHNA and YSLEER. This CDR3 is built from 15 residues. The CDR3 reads CASSHATPGEETQYF. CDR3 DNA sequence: TGCGCCAGCAGCCACGCTACCCCAGGGGAAGAGACCCAGTACTTC.

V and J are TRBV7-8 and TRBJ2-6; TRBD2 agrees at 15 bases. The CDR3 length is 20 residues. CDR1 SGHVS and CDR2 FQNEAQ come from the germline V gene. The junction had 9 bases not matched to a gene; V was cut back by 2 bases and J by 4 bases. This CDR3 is CASSLLRTSGRGKGANVLTF. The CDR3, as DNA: TGTGCCAGCAGCTTATTGCGGACTAGCGGGAGGGGAAAAGGGGCCAACGTCCTGACTTTC.

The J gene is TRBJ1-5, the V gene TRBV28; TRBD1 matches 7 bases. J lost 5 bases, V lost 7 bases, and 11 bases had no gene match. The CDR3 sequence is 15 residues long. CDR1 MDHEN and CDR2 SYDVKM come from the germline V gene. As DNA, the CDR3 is TGTGCCAGCAAAAGGGGGCAGGGGTTAGATCAGCCCCAGCATTTT. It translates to CASKRGQGLDQPQHF.

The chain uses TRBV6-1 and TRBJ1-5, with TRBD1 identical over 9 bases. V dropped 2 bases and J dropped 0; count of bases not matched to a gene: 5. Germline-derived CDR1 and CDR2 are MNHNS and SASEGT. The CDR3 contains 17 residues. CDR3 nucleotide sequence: TGTGCCAGCAGTGAATTCGGGACAGGGAATAGCAATCAGCCCCAGCATTTT. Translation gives CASSEFGTGNSNQPQHF.

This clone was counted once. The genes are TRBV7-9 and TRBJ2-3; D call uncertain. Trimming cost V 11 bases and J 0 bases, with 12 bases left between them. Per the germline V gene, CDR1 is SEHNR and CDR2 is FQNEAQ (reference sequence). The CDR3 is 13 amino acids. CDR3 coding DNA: TGTGCCCCCGGTTCGTTTAGCACAGATACGCAGTATTTT. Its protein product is CAPGSFSTDTQYF.

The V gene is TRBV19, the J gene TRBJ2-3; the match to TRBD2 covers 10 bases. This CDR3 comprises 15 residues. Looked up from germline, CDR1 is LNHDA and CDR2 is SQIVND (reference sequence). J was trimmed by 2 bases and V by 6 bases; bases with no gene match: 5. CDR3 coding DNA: TGTGCCAGTAGAAACCTAGCGGGGGCCACAGATACGCAGTATTTT. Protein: CASRNLAGATDTQYF.

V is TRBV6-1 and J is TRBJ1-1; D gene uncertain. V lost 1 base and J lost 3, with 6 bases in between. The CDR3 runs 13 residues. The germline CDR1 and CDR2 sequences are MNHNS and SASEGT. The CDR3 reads CASSEVQDTEAFF. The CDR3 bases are TGTGCCAGCAGTGAAGTGCAGGACACTGAAGCTTTCTTT.

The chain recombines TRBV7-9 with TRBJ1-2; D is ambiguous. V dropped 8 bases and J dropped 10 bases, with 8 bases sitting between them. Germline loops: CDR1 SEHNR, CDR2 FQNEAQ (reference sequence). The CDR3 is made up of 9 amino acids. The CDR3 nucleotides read TGTGCCAGCGGGCCTCACTACACCTTC. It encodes CASGPHYTF.

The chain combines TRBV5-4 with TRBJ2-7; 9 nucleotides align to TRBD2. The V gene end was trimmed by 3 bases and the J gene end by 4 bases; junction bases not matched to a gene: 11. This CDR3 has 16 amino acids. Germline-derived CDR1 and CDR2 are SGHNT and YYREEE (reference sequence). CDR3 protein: CASSYDGGGANYEQYF. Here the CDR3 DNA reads TGTGCCAGCAGCTATGACGGCGGGGGGGCCAATTACGAGCAGTACTTC.

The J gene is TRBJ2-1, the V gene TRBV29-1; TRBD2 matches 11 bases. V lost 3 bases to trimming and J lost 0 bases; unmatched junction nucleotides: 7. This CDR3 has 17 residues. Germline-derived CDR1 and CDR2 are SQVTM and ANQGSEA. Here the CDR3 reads CSVDLGLAVGSYNEQFF. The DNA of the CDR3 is TGCAGCGTTGATTTGGGACTAGCGGTGGGCTCCTACAATGAGCAGTTCTTC.

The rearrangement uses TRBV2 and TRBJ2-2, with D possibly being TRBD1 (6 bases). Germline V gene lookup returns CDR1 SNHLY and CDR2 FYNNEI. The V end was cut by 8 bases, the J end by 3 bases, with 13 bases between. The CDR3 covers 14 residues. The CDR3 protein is CASQRGLDTGELFF. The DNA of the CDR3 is TGTGCCAGCCAAAGGGGGTTGGACACCGGGGAGCTGTTTTTT.

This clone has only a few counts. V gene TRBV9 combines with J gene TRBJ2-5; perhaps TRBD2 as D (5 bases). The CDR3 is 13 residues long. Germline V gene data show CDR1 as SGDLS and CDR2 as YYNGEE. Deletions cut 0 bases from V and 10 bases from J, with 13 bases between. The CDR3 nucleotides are TGTGCCAGCAGCGTAGCTACGGAGAGGGACCAGTACTTC. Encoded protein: CASSVATERDQYF.

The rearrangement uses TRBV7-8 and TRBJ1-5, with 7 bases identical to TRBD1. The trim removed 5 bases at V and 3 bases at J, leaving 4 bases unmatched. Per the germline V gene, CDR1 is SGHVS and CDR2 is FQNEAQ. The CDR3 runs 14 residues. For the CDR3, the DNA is TGTGCCAGCAGCCAGGGGGGCCACAATCAGCCCCAGCATTTT. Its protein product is CASSQGGHNQPQHF.

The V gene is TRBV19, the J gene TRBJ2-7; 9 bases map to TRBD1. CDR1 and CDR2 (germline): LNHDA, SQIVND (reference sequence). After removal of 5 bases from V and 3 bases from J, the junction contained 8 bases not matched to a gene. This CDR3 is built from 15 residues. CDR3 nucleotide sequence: TGTGCCAGTAGTGCCGGGACAGGGATTGTCTACGAGCAGTACTTC. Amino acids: CASSAGTGIVYEQYF.

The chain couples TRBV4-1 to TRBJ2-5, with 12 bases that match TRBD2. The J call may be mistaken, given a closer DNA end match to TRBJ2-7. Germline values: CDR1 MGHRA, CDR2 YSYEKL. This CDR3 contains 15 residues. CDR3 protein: CASSRSGTSGFEQYF. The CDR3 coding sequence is TGCGCCAGCAGCCGGTCCGGGACTAGCGGGTTCGAGCAGTACTTC.

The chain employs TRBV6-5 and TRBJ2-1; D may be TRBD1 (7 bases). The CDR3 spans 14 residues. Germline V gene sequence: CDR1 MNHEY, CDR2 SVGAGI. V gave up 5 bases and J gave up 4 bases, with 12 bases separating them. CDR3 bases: TGTGCCAGCAGTCCAGGGGGGACTTACAATGAGCAGTTCTTC. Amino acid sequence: CASSPGGTYNEQFF.

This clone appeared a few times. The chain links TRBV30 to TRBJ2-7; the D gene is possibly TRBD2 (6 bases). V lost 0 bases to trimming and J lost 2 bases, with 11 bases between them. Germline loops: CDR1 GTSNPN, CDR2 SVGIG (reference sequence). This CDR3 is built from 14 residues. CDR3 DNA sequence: TGTGCCTGGAGTGTAGGCGGGGCCGCCTACGAGCAGTACTTC. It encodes CAWSVGGAAYEQYF.